These 26 T cell receptor beta chains came from one sample sequenced in a study of blood T cell repertoires in COVID-19. Some clones are missing from TCRdb's copy, which holds only in-frame ones; the method was immunoSEQ multiplex PCR. This table holds about 280,000 clones, around nine tenths found once. The source material was peripheral blood. These receptors came from a man aged 35-49 years with acute or convalescent COVID-19.

The CDR3 loop reads CASSLVAAQQETQYF. The CDR3 coding sequence is TGTGCCAGCAGCTTAGTCGCTGCCCAGCAAGAGACCCAGTACTTC. The V and J genes are TRBV7-2 and TRBJ2-5; no firm D call. The CDR3 has 15 amino acids. The V end was cut by 1 base, the J end by 2 bases, with 11 bases between. CDR1 and CDR2 (germline): SGHTA, FQGNSA.

The chain employs TRBV12-3 or TRBV12-4 and TRBJ2-1; 9 bases map to TRBD2. CDR3 length equals 13 residues. Losses at the gene ends were 4 bases for V and 10 bases for J; bases not matched to a gene: 5. The DNA of the CDR3 is TGTGCCAGCAGTTCTCTTAGCGGGGGAGAGCAGTTCTTC. This translates into CASSSLSGGEQFF.

The chain joins TRBV24-1 to TRBJ1-5; D perhaps matches TRBD1 (5 bases). Germline CDR1 KGHDR, CDR2 SFDVKD. The CDR3 consists of 15 residues. Trimming stripped 5 bases from V and 4 bases from J, with 14 bases between. DNA for the CDR3: TGTGCCACCAGTGCGGGCAGGAAGGGGAATCAGCCCCAGCATTTT. It is translated as CATSAGRKGNQPQHF.

This clone was detected many times. The V call is TRBV5-6, the J call TRBJ1-2; TRBD1 matches 7 bases. Germline lookup yields CDR1 SGHDT and CDR2 YYEEEE. This CDR3 is built from 12 residues. The ends lost 2 bases at V and 7 bases at J; junction bases unmatched: 2. The CDR3 spells CASSFQGGGYTF. In nucleotides, the CDR3 is TGTGCCAGCAGCTTCCAGGGGGGTGGCTACACCTTC.

The rearrangement uses TRBV15 and TRBJ2-1; TRBD1 matches 9 bases. V dropped 0 bases and J dropped 9; count of bases not matched to a gene: 9. This CDR3 has 16 residues. CDR1 is LNHNV and CDR2 is YYDKDF in the germline V gene (reference sequence). The CDR3 DNA is TGTGCCACCAGCAGAGATTTGGGACAGGGAATCGGTGAGCAGTTCTTC. It translates to CATSRDLGQGIGEQFF.

The gene calls are TRBV30 and TRBJ2-2, with 7 nucleotides matching TRBD2. Germline CDR1 is GTSNPN and CDR2 is SVGIG (reference sequence). This CDR3 is built from 16 residues. The trim removed 4 bases at V and 0 bases at J, leaving 8 bases unmatched. DNA of the CDR3: TGTGCCTGGAAAGCGGGGACGTTCGCGAACACCGGGGAGCTGTTTTTT. Amino acids: CAWKAGTFANTGELFF.

The J gene is TRBJ2-7, the V gene TRBV10-2; TRBD2 is a possible D gene (6 bases). The V gene's germline CDR1 is WSHSY and CDR2 SAAADI. V was trimmed by 7 bases and J by 2 bases, leaving 9 bases between them. The CDR3 runs 12 residues. The CDR3 coding sequence is TGCGCCAGCACAACGGGAGCCTACGAGCAGTACTTC. Translating it yields CASTTGAYEQYF.

The chain has TRBV28 and TRBJ1-2, with 9 bases lining up with TRBD1. The CDR3 runs to 14 residues. V was pared by 8 bases and J by 2 bases, with 6 bases of the junction left unmatched. The germline gives CDR1 MDHEN, CDR2 SYDVKM. CDR3 nucleotides: TGTGCCAGCTACCTTGGGACAGGGAACTATGGCTACACCTTC. Protein product: CASYLGTGNYGYTF.

V usage is TRBV7-2 and J usage is TRBJ2-2, with D maybe TRBD1 (7 bases). This CDR3 has 14 amino acids. Looked up from germline, CDR1 is SGHTA and CDR2 is FQGNSA. V shed 3 bases and J shed 5 bases, with 10 bases lying between them. The CDR3 nucleotides read TGTGCCAGCAGCTTTCAGGGGGGAACCGGGGAGCTGTTTTTT. Its translation: CASSFQGGTGELFF.

This clone has only a few counts. The chain joins TRBV6-2 or TRBV6-3 to TRBJ2-7; 8 bases are shared with TRBD1. Per germline, CDR1 MNHEY and CDR2 SVGEGT. The CDR3 extends over 14 amino acids. J lost 3 bases, V lost 4 bases, and 5 bases had no gene match. Written as DNA, the CDR3 is TGTGCCAGCAGTTTAGGGACAGGACTCTACGAGCAGTACTTC. Amino acid sequence: CASSLGTGLYEQYF.

This rearrangement joins TRBV5-1 to TRBJ2-7, with D perhaps matching TRBD1 (5 bases). V gave up 4 bases and J gave up 2 bases, with 10 bases separating them. The CDR3 sequence is 13 residues long. From germline, CDR1 is SGHRS and CDR2 YFSETQ. The CDR3 loop is CASSPIRAYEQYF. In nucleotides, the CDR3 is TGCGCCAGCAGCCCCATCAGGGCCTACGAGCAGTACTTC.

This CDR3 is CASSSFSGGAAEQFF. The CDR3 DNA sequence: TGTGCCAGCAGTTCCTTTAGCGGGGGGGCCGCTGAGCAGTTCTTC. This chain connects TRBV5-5 to TRBJ2-1, with 11 nucleotides matching TRBD2. This CDR3 has 15 amino acids. The germline CDR1 and CDR2 sequences are SGHKS and YYEKEE (reference sequence). The trim removed 5 bases at V and 9 bases at J, leaving 10 bases unmatched.

In its sample, this clone was seen a few times. The chain has TRBV27 and TRBJ2-2, with D unclear. V lost 3 bases and J 8 bases, leaving 7 bases between the germline ends. The CDR3 runs 12 residues. Germline V CDR1 and CDR2: MNHEY, SMNVEV (reference sequence). The CDR3 here is CASSFLGGELFF. The DNA of the CDR3 is TGTGCCAGCAGTTTCCTAGGAGGGGAGCTGTTTTTT.

The chain carries TRBV5-1 and TRBJ2-2, with D possibly TRBD1 on 7 matching bases. CDR3 length: 17 amino acids. Per germline, CDR1 SGHRS and CDR2 YFSETQ. V was pared by 2 bases and J by 3 bases, with 17 bases between. CDR3 amino acids: CASSFMGGQPYTGELFF. CDR3 nucleotides: TGCGCCAGCAGCTTCATGGGGGGACAGCCATACACCGGGGAGCTGTTTTTT.

The chain has TRBV6-5 and TRBJ1-2, with TRBD1 matching over 8 bases. J lost 1 base, V lost 8 bases, and 9 bases had no gene match. Germline assignment: CDR1 MNHEY and CDR2 SVGAGI. The CDR3 has 15 residues. In nucleotides, the CDR3 is TGTGCCAGCCAGACTCCAGGGGGCAATAACTATGGCTACACCTTC. This codes for CASQTPGGNNYGYTF.

This clone was recorded only once. The chain uses TRBV7-2 and TRBJ1-2, with D unclear. Germline V gene lookup returns CDR1 SGHTA and CDR2 FQGNSA. The CDR3 covers 13 residues. V gave up 5 bases and J gave up 4 bases, with 11 bases separating them. The CDR3 DNA sequence: TGTGCCAGCAGCGGGCTCGGCTTCTATGGCTACACCTTC. This gives the protein CASSGLGFYGYTF.

CDR3 coding DNA: TGTGCCAGCAGCACAGGACAGGGGGCGGGAACTGAAGCTTTCTTT. Protein sequence: CASSTGQGAGTEAFF. V gene TRBV11-3 combines with J gene TRBJ1-1, with 11 positions matching TRBD1. Germline V gene lookup returns CDR1 SGHNT and CDR2 YENEEA. J lost 5 bases, V lost 5 bases, and 7 bases had no gene match. There are 15 residues in the CDR3.

The genes are TRBV7-9 and TRBJ1-1, with D perhaps matching TRBD1 (6 bases). Trimming cost V 4 bases and J 11 bases, with 26 bases left between them. Germline CDR1 is SEHNR and CDR2 is FQNEAQ (reference sequence). The CDR3 loop spans 16 amino acids. The CDR3, as DNA: TGTGCCAGCAGCTCATTGCCAACGGGACACCTAACGGGGGCTTTCTTT. Amino acids: CASSSLPTGHLTGAFF.

The chain links TRBV6-2 or TRBV6-3 to TRBJ2-2; TRBD1 agrees at 10 bases. Germline V gene data show CDR1 as MNHEY and CDR2 as SVGEGT. The CDR3 extends over 16 amino acids. J lost 4 bases, V lost 2 bases, and 4 bases had no gene match. CDR3 sequence reads: CASSYLDRGFTGELFF. The CDR3, as DNA: TGTGCCAGCAGTTACCTGGACAGGGGGTTCACCGGGGAGCTGTTTTTT.

The V call is TRBV5-6, the J call TRBJ1-1; D uncertain. The V and J ends lost 0 bases and 5 bases respectively, with 11 bases between them. The CDR3 is 14 residues long. CDR1 and CDR2 from the germline V gene are SGHDT and YYEEEE. CDR3 DNA sequence: TGTGCCAGCAGCTTGGGACGGCGGGCGACTGAAGCTTTCTTT. Encoded protein: CASSLGRRATEAFF.

This clone was detected only once. This chain connects TRBV19 to TRBJ1-1, with no clear D. V shed 1 base and J shed 1 base, with 7 bases lying between them. The CDR3 is 14 amino acids. Germline-derived CDR1 and CDR2 are LNHDA and SQIVND (reference sequence). The CDR3 protein is CASSIALPNTEAFF. The CDR3 bases are TGTGCCAGTAGTATAGCTCTCCCGAACACTGAAGCTTTCTTT.

The CDR3 DNA reads as TGCGCCAGCAGCTTGGTGGGGCGCGAGCAGTACTTC. Its translation: CASSLVGREQYF. The chain uses TRBV5-1 and TRBJ2-7, with TRBD1 as a possible D gene (5 bases). Trimming removed 0 bases from V and 6 bases from J, with 7 bases in between. The V gene's germline CDR1 is SGHRS and CDR2 YFSETQ. CDR3 length: 12 residues.

This sequence joins TRBV9 and TRBJ2-7; D is perhaps TRBD1 (5 bases). This CDR3 has 13 residues. Germline V gene data show CDR1 as SGDLS and CDR2 as YYNGEE. The V end lost 3 bases, the J end lost 7 bases, and 14 bases lay between the germline ends. CDR3 residues: CASSGSLQGEQYF. CDR3 nucleotides: TGTGCCAGCAGCGGGTCATTGCAGGGAGAGCAGTACTTC. The full variable domain, with the rest looked up from reference TRBV9 and TRBJ2-7, is DSGVTQTPKHLITATGQRVTLRCSPRSGDLSVYWYQQSLDQGLQFLIQYYNGEERAKGNILERFSAQQFPDLHSELNLSSLELGDSALYFCASSGSLQGEQYFGPGTRLTVT.

The rearrangement joins TRBV12-5 to TRBJ1-5; D is undetermined. CDR1 LGHNT and CDR2 FRNRAP come from the germline V gene. CDR3 size: 12 residues. V lost 7 bases and J lost 8, with 12 bases in between. CDR3 region: CASAKDGEPQHF. CDR3 bases: TGTGCTAGTGCCAAGGACGGGGAGCCCCAGCATTTT. The full variable domain, rest sourced from reference TRBV12-5 and TRBJ1-5, is DARVTQTPRHKVTEMGQEVTMRCQPILGHNTVFWYRQTMMQGLELLAYFRNRAPLDDSGMPKDRFSAEMPDATLATLKIQPSEPRDSAVYFCASAKDGEPQHFGDGTRLSIL.

This clone was recorded only once. The chain recombines TRBV7-2 with TRBJ2-3, with TRBD2 identical over 10 bases. The junction had 5 bases not matched to a gene; V was cut back by 5 bases and J by 6 bases. Per the germline V gene, CDR1 is SGHTA and CDR2 is FQGNSA. The CDR3 length is 14 residues. DNA of the CDR3: TGTGCCAGCAGCCCTGGGACTAGCGCGGATACGCAGTATTTT. It codes for CASSPGTSADTQYF. The whole variable domain, filled in from reference TRBV7-2 and TRBJ2-3, reads GAGVSQSPSNKVTEKGKDVELRCDPISGHTALYWYRQSLGQGLEFLIYFQGNSAPDKSGLPSDRFSAERTGGSVSTLTIQRTQQEDSAVYLCASSPGTSADTQYFGPGTRLTVL.

This sequence joins TRBV13 and TRBJ2-3; D may be TRBD2 (5 bases). The CDR3 runs 15 residues. Germline loops: CDR1 PRHDT, CDR2 FYEKMQ (reference sequence). The V end was cut by 5 bases, the J end by 0 bases, with 12 bases between. CDR3 in amino acids: CASSPKEASTDTQYF. The DNA of the CDR3 is TGTGCCAGCAGCCCAAAGGAGGCCAGCACAGATACGCAGTATTTT.